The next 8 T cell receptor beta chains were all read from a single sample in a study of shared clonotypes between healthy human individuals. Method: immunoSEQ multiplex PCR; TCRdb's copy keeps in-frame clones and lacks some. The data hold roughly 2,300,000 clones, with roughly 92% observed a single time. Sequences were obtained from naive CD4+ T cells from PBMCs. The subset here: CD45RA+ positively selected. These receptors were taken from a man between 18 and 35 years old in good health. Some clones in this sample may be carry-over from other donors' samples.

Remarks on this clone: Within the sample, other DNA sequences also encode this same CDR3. Here the CDR3 DNA reads TGTGCCAGCAGCGTTGGGGGGATTGGGGAGACCCAGTACTTC. Translated: CASSVGGIGETQYF. The chain uses TRBV9 and TRBJ2-5, with TRBD2 as a possible D gene (6 bases). The ends were cut back, 2 bases at V and 5 bases at J, with 13 bases in the middle. The CDR3 length is 14 residues. Germline loops: CDR1 SGDLS, CDR2 YYNGEE.

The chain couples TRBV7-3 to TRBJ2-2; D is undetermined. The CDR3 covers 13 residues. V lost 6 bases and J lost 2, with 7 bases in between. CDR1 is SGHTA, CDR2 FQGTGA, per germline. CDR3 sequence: CASRLANTGELFF. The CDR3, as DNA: TGTGCCAGCAGGCTGGCAAACACCGGGGAGCTGTTTTTT.

CDR3 amino acids: CASSSTGITEAFF. In DNA form, the CDR3 reads TGTGCCAGCAGCTCGACAGGGATAACTGAAGCTTTCTTT. J is TRBJ1-1 and V is TRBV11-3; 7 positions match TRBD1. The CDR3 loop spans 13 amino acids. Losses at the gene ends were 4 bases for V and 5 bases for J; bases not matched to a gene: 4. CDR1 is SGHNT, CDR2 YENEEA, per germline.

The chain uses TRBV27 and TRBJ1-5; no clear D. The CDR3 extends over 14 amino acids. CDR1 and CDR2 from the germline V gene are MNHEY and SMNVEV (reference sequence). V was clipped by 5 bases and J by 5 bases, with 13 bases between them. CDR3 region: CASSLRTGDQPQHF. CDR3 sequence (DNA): TGTGCCAGCAGTCTCAGGACGGGAGATCAGCCCCAGCATTTT.

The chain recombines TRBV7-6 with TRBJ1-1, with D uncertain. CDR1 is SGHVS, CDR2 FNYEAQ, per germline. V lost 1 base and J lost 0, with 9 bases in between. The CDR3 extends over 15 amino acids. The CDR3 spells CASSLGLTVNTEAFF. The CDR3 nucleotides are TGTGCCAGCAGCTTAGGTTTGACGGTGAACACTGAAGCTTTCTTT.

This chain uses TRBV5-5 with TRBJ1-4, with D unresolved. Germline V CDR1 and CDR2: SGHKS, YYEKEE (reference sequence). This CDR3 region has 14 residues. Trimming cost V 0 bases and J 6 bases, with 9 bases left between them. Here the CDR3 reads CASSLAGWDEKLFF. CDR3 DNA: TGTGCCAGCAGCTTGGCCGGGTGGGATGAAAAACTGTTTTTT.

The CDR3 loop reads CASKDLAGGGYEQFF. In DNA form, the CDR3 reads TGCGCCAGCAAAGATCTAGCGGGAGGAGGGTATGAGCAGTTCTTC. The genes are TRBV5-1 and TRBJ2-1, with TRBD2 matching over 11 bases. Germline V gene data show CDR1 as SGHRS and CDR2 as YFSETQ. This CDR3 has 15 amino acids. The ends lost 6 bases at V and 8 bases at J; junction bases unmatched: 10.

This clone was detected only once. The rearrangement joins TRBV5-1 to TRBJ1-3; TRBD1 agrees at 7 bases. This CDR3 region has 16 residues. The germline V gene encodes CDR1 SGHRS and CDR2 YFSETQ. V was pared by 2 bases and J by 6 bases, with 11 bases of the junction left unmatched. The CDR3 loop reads CASSFSTGTAENTIYF. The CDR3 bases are TGCGCCAGCAGCTTCTCAACCGGGACAGCTGAAAACACCATATATTTT.